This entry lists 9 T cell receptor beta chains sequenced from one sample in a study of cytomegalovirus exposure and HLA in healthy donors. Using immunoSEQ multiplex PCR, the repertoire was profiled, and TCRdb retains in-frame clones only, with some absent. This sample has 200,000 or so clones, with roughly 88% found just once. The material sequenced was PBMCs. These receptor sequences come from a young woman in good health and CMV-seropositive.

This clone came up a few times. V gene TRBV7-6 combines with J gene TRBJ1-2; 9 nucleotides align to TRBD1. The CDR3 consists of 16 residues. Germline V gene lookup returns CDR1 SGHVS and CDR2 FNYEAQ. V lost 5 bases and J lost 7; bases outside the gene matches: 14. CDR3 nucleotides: TGTGCCAGCAGCCTCTCCCCAGGACAGGGGTACTCTGGCTACACCTTC. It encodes CASSLSPGQGYSGYTF.

The CDR3 DNA is TGTGCCAGCAGTTTTTTCGGGCCCCAGCATTTT. Protein: CASSFFGPQHF. The chain uses TRBV28 and TRBJ1-5; D call uncertain. The V gene lost 3 bases and the J gene lost 9 bases, with 6 bases spanning the gap. The CDR3 spans 11 residues. The V gene's germline CDR1 is MDHEN and CDR2 SYDVKM.

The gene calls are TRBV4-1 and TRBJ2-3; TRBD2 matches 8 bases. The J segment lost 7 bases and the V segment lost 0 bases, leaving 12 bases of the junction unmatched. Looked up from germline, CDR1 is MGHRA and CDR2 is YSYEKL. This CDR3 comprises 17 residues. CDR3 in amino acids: CASSQDGGGLDLNTQYF. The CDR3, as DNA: TGCGCCAGCAGCCAAGATGGAGGGGGACTAGACCTCAATACGCAGTATTTT.

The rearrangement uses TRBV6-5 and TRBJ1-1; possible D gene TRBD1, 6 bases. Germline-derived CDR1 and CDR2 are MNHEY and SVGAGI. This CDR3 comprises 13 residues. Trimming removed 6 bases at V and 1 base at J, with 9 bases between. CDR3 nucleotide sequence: TGTGCCAGCAGACGGACAGAGAACACTGAAGCTTTCTTT. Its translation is CASRRTENTEAFF.

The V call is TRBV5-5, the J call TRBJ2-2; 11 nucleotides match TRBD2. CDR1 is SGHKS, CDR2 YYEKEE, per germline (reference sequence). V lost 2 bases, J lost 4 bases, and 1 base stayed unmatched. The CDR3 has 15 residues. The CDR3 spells CASSLLAGVTGELFF. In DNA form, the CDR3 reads TGTGCCAGCAGCTTACTAGCGGGGGTCACCGGGGAGCTGTTTTTT.

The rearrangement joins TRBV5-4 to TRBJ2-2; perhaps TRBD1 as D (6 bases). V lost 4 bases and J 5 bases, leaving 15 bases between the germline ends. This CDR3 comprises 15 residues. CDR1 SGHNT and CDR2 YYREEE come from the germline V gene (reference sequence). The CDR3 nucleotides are TGTGCCAGCAGCCTAAGGCAGGGGAGAACCGGGGAGCTGTTTTTT. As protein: CASSLRQGRTGELFF.

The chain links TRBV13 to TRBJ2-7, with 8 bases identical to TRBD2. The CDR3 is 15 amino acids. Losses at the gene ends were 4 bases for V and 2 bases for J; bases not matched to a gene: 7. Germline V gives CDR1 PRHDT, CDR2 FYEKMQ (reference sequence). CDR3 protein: CASSSKSGGAYEQYF. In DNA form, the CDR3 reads TGTGCCAGCAGCTCGAAAAGCGGGGGTGCCTACGAGCAGTACTTC.

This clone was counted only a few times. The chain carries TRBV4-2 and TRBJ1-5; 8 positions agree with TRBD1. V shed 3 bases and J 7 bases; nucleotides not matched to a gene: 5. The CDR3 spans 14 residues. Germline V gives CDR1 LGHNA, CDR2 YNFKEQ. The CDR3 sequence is CASSQDRVPQPQHF. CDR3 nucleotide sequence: TGTGCCAGCAGCCAGGACAGGGTCCCACAGCCCCAGCATTTT.

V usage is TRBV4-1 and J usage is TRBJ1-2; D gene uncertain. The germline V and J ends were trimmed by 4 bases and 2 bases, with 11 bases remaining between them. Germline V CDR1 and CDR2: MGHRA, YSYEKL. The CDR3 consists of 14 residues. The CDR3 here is CASSPSGGNYGYTF. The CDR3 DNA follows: TGCGCCAGCAGCCCGTCGGGTGGGAACTATGGCTACACCTTC.